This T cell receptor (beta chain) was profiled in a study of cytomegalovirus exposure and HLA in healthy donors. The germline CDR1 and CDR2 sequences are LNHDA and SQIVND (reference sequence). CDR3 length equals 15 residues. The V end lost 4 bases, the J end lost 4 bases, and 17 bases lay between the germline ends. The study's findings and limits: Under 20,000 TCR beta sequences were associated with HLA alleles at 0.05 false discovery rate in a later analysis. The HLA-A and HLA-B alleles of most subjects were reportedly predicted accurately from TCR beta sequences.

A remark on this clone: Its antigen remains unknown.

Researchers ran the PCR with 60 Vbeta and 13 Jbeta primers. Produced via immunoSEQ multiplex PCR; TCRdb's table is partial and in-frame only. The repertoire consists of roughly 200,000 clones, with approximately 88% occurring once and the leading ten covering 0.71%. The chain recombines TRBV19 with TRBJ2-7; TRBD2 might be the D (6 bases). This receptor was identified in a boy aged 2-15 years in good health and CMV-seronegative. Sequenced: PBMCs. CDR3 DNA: TGTGCCAGTAGTACGGGACTTGATAAGGGGTACGAGCAGTACTTC. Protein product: CASSTGLDKGYEQYF. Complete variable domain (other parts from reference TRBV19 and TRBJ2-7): DGGITQSPKYLFRKEGQNVTLSCEQNLNHDAMYWYRQDPGQGLRLIYYSQIVNDFQKGDIAEGYSVSREKKESFPLTVTSAQKNPTAFYLCASSTGLDKGYEQYFGPGTRLTVT.